This T cell receptor beta chain was captured in a study of OX40 agonist ivuxolimab in advanced cancers. On the study more broadly: It was permissible to have had prior anti-PD-1, anti-PD-L1 or anti-CTLA-4 therapy, and less than 45% had some.

The CDR3 length is 13 residues. The germline V gene encodes CDR1 MNHEY and CDR2 SMNVEV (reference sequence). V shed 5 bases and J shed 10 bases, with 15 bases lying between them. Prior autoimmune disease or systemic immunosuppression barred patients. The assay was immunoSEQ multiplex PCR, and TCRdb's table has in-frame clones only and misses some. The sample holds about 48,000 clones, about 81% seen once. This specimen consisted of CD4+ or CD8+ T cells sorted from blood, obtained in a trial of the OX40 agonist ivuxolimab. The chain employs TRBV27 and TRBJ2-1, with D perhaps TRBD2 (5 bases). The clonotype comes from an adult with an advanced solid tumor such as melanoma, head and neck, liver or kidney cancer. The CDR3: CASSAGLGGEQFF. The CDR3 nucleotides read TGTGCCAGCAGTGCCGGACTGGGCGGGGAGCAGTTCTTC.